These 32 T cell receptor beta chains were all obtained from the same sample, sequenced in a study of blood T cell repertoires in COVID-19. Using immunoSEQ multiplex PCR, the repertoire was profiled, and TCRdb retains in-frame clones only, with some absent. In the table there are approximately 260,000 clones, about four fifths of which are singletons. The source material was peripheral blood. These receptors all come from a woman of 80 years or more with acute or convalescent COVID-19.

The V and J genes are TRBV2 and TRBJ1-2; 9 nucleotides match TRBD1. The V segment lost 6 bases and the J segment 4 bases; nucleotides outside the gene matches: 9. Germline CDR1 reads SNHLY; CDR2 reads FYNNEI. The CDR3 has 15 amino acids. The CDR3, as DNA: TGTGCCAGCAGCTCCACTTGGGACAGGGCCTATGGCTACACCTTC. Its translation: CASSSTWDRAYGYTF.

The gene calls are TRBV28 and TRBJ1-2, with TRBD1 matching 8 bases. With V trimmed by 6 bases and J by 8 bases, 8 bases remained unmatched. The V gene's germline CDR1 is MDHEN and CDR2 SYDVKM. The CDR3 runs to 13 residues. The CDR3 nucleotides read TGTGCCAGCAGGTCAACAGGGGGGAGGGGCTACACCTTC. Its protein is CASRSTGGRGYTF.

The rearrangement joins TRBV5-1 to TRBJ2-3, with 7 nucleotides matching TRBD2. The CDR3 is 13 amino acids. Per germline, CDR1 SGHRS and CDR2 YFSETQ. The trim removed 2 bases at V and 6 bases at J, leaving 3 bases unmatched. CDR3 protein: CASSLGTTDTQYF. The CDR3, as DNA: TGCGCCAGCAGCTTAGGGACTACGGATACGCAGTATTTT. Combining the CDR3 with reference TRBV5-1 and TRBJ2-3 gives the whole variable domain KAGVTQTPRYLIKTRGQQVTLSCSPISGHRSVSWYQQTPGQGLQFLFEYFSETQRNKGNFPGRFSGRQFSNSRSEMNVSTLELGDSALYLCASSLGTTDTQYFGPGTRLTVL.

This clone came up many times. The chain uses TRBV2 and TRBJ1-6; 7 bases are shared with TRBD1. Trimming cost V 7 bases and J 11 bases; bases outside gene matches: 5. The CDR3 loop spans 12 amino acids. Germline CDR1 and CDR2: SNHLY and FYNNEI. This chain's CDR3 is CASTAGTAPLHF. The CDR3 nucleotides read TGTGCCAGCACCGCGGGGACAGCACCCCTCCACTTT. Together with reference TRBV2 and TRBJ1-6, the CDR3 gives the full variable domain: EPEVTQTPSHQVTQMGQEVILRCVPISNHLYFYWYRQILGQKVEFLVSFYNNEISEKSEIFDDQFSVERPDGSNFTLKIRSTKLEDSAMYFCASTAGTAPLHFGNGTRLTVT.

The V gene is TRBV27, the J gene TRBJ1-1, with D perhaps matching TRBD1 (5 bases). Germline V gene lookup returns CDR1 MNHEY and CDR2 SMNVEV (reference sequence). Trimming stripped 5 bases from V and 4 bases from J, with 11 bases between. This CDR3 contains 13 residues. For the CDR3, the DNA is TGTGCCAGCAGTCTCCCGGGGGGCACTGAAGCTTTCTTT. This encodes CASSLPGGTEAFF.

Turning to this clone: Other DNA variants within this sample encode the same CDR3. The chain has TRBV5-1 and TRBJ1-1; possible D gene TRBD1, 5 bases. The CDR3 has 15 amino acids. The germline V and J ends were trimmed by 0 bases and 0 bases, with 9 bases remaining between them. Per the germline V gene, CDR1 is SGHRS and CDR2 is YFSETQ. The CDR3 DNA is TGCGCCAGCAGCTTGGCCGGGGGAGTGAACACTGAAGCTTTCTTT. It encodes CASSLAGGVNTEAFF.

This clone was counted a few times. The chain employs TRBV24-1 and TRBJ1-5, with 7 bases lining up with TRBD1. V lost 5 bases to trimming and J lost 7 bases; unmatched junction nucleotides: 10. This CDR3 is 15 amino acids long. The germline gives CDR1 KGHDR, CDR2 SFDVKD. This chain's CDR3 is CATSVMWDRGQPQHF. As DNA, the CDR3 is TGTGCCACCAGTGTTATGTGGGACAGAGGACAGCCCCAGCATTTT.

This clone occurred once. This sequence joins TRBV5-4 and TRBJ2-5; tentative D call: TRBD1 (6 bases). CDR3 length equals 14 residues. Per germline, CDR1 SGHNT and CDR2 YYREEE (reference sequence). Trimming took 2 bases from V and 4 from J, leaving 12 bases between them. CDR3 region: CASSFTGLAETQYF. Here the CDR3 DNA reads TGTGCCAGCAGCTTCACAGGGCTCGCAGAGACCCAGTACTTC.

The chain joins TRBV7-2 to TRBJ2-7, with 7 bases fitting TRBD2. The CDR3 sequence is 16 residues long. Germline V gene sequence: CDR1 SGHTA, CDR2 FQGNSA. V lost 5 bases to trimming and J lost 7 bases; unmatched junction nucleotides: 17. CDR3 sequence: CASSTPPGLRFGEQYF. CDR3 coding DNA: TGTGCCAGCAGCACCCCCCCGGGACTACGTTTTGGGGAGCAGTACTTC.

The CDR3 is CASSTASGNTDTQYF. As DNA, the CDR3 is TGTGCCAGCAGCACCGCTAGCGGAAACACAGATACGCAGTATTTT. This sequence joins TRBV7-9 and TRBJ2-3; 7 bases fit TRBD2. CDR1 is SEHNR, CDR2 FQNEAQ, per germline (reference sequence). The CDR3 has 15 amino acids. J was trimmed by 2 bases and V by 5 bases; bases with no gene match: 7. Supplemented by reference TRBV7-9 and TRBJ2-3, the full variable domain reads DTGVSQNPRHKITKRGQNVTFRCDPISEHNRLYWYRQTLGQGPEFLTYFQNEAQLEKSRLLSDRFSAERPKGSFSTLEIQRTEQGDSAMYLCASSTASGNTDTQYFGPGTRLTVL.

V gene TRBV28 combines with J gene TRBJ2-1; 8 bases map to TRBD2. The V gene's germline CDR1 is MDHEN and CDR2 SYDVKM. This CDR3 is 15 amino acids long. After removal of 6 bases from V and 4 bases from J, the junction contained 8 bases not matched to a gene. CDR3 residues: CASRTRGGLYNEQFF. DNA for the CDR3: TGTGCCAGCAGGACACGGGGGGGCCTGTACAATGAGCAGTTCTTC.

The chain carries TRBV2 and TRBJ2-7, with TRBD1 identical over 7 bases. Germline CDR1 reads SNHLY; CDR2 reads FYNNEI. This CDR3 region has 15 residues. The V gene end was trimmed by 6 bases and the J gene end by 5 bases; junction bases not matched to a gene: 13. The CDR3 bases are TGTGCCAGCAGCAAAGAGGCAGGGGGAAATAACGAGCAGTACTTC. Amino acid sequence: CASSKEAGGNNEQYF. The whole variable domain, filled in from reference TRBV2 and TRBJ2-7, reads EPEVTQTPSHQVTQMGQEVILRCVPISNHLYFYWYRQILGQKVEFLVSFYNNEISEKSEIFDDQFSVERPDGSNFTLKIRSTKLEDSAMYFCASSKEAGGNNEQYFGPGTRLTVT.

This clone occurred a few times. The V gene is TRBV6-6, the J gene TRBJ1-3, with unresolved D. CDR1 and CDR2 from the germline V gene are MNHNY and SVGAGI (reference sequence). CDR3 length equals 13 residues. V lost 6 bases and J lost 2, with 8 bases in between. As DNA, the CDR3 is TGTGCCAGCAGCCACGGAGCTGGAAACACCATATATTTT. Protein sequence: CASSHGAGNTIYF.

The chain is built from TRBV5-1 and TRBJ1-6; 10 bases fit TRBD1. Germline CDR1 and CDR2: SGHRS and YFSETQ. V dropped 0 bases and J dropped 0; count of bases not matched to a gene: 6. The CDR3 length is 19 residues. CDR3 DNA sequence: TGCGCCAGCAGCTTGGCCCCGACAGGGGGCTTCTCCTATAATTCACCCCTCCACTTT. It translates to CASSLAPTGGFSYNSPLHF.

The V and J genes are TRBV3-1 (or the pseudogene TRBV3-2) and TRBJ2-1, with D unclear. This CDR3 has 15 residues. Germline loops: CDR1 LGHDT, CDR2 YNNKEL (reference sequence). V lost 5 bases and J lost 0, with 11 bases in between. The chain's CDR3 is CASSAPWSSYNEQFF. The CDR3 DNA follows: TGTGCCAGCAGCGCTCCGTGGAGCTCCTACAATGAGCAGTTCTTC.

CDR3 loop: CASSQNQGNSPLHF. In DNA form, the CDR3 reads TGTGCCAGCAGCCAAAATCAGGGGAATTCACCCCTCCACTTT. The rearrangement links TRBV3-1 (or the pseudogene TRBV3-2) to TRBJ1-6; a possible D gene is TRBD1 (6 bases). This CDR3 contains 14 residues. Trimming removed 2 bases from V and 7 bases from J, with 9 bases in between. Germline CDR1 and CDR2: LGHDT and YNNKEL (reference sequence).

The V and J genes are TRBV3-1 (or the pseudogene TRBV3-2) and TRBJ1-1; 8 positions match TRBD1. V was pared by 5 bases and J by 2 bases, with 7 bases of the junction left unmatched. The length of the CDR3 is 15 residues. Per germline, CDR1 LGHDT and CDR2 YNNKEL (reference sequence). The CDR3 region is CASSSYGQGNTEAFF. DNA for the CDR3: TGTGCCAGCAGCTCTTATGGACAGGGAAACACTGAAGCTTTCTTT.

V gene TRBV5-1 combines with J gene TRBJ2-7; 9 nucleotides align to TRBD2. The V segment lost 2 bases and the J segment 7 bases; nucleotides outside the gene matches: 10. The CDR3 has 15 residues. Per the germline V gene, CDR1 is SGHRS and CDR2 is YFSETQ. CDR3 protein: CASSFEGTSLGEQYF. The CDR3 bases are TGCGCCAGCAGCTTCGAAGGGACTAGCCTCGGGGAGCAGTACTTC.

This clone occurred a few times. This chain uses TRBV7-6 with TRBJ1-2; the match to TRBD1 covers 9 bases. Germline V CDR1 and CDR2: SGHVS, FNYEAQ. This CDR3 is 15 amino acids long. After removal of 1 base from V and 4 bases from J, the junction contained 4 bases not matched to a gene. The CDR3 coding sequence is TGTGCCAGCAGCTTAGAGGAGACAGGGGGCTATGGCTACACCTTC. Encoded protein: CASSLEETGGYGYTF.

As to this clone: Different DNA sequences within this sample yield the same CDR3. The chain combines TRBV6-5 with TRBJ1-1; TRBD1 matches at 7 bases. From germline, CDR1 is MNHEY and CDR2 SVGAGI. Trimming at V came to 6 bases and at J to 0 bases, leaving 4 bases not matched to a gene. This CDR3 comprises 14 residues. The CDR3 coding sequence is TGTGCCAGCAGGGGGGGACAGATGAACACTGAAGCTTTCTTT. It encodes CASRGGQMNTEAFF.

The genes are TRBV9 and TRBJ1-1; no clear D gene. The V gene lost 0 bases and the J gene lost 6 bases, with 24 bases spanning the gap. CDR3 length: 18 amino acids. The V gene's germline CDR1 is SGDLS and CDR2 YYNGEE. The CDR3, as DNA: TGTGCCAGCAGCGTAGAGGAGGACCTGTTTTATAGTATACCTGAAGCTTTCTTT. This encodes CASSVEEDLFYSIPEAFF.

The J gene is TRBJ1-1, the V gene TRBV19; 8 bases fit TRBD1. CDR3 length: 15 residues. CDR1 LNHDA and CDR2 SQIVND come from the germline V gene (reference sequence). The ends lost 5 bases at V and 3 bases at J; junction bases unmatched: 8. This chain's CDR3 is CASSPRQGLYTEAFF. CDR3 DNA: TGTGCCAGTAGTCCCCGACAGGGGCTCTACACTGAAGCTTTCTTT.

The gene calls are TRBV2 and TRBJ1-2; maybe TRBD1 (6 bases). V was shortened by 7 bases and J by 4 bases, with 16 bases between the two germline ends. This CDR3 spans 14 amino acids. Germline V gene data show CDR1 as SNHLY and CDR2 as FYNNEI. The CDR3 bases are TGTGCCAGCAAACAAGGACAGAAGATCTATGGCTACACCTTC. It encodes CASKQGQKIYGYTF.

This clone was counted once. The CDR3 bases are TGTGCCTTAACGGGGAAGGTTCGACATGGCTACACCTTC. This encodes CALTGKVRHGYTF. V gene TRBV30 combines with J gene TRBJ1-2; D call uncertain. Trimming took off 7 bases at V and 6 bases at J, with 18 bases between the two ends. The CDR3 totals 13 residues. Germline values: CDR1 GTSNPN, CDR2 SVGIG (reference sequence). The variable domain in full, completed from reference TRBV30 and TRBJ1-2, reads SQTIHQWPATLVQPVGSPLSLECTVEGTSNPNLYWYRQAAGRGLQLLFYSVGIGQISSEVPQNLSASRPQDRQFILSSKKLLLSDSGFYLCALTGKVRHGYTFGSGTRLTVV.

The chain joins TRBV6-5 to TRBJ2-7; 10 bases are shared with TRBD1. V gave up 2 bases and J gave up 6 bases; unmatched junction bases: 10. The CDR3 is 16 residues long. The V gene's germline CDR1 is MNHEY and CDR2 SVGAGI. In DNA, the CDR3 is TGTGCCAGCAGTTACGACCGGGACAGGGGAAGAGTCGAGCAGTACTTC. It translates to CASSYDRDRGRVEQYF.

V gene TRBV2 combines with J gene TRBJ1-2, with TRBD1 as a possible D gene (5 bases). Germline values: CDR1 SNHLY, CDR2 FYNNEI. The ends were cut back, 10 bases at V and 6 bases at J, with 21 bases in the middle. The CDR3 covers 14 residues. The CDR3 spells CANRREDKGHGYTF. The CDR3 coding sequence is TGTGCCAACCGTCGGGAGGATAAGGGGCATGGCTACACCTTC.

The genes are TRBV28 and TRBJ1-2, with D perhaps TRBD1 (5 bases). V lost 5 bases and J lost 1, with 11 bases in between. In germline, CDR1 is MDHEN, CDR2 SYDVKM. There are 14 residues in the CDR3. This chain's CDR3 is CASSPGGNNYGYTF. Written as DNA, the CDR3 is TGTGCCAGCAGTCCCGGGGGAAATAACTATGGCTACACCTTC.

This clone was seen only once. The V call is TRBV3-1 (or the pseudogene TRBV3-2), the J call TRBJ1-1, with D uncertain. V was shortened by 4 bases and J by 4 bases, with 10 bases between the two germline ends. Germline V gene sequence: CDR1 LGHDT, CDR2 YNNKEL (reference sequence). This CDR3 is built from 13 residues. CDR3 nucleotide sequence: TGTGCCAGCAGCCTTACTTTATTCACTGAAGCTTTCTTT. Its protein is CASSLTLFTEAFF.

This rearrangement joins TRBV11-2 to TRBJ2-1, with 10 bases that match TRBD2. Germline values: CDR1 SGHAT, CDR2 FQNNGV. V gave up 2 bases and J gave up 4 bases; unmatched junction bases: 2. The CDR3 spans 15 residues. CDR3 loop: CASSLQLAGYNEQFF. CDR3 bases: TGTGCCAGCAGCTTACAACTAGCGGGGTACAATGAGCAGTTCTTC.

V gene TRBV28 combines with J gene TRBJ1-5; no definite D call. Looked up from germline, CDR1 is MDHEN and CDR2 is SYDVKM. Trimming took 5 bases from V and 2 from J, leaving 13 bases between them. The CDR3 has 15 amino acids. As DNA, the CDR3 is TGTGCCAGCAGTCAAGGTCAAGCGGGCAATCAGCCCCAGCATTTT. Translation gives CASSQGQAGNQPQHF.

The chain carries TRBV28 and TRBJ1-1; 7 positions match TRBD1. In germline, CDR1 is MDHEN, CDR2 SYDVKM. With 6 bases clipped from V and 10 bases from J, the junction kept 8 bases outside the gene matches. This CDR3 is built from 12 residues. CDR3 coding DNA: TGTGCCAGCAGGGTCCGACAGGGACCAGCTTTCTTT. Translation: CASRVRQGPAFF.

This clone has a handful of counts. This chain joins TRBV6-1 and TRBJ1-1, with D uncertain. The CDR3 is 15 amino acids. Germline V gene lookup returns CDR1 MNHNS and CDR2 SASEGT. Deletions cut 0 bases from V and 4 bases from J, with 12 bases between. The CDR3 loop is CASSEAPGSSTEAFF. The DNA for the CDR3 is TGTGCCAGCAGTGAAGCGCCGGGGAGTAGCACTGAAGCTTTCTTT.